What follows are 18 T cell receptor beta chains derived from one specimen sequenced in a study of blood T cell repertoires in COVID-19 (dated by TCRdb to 2020 to 2022). The library was produced with the immunoSEQ multiplex PCR assay. TCRdb carries this immuneACCESS record with in-frame sequences only. Its versions omit some clonotypes, under half of them owing to an unresolved V gene in the studies checked, with the rest unexplained. A total of almost 250,000 clones appear in this sample, more than 75% of them only once. The biggest ten clones account for approximately 1.5% of the sample. Material: peripheral blood. These TCRs come from a woman aged 60 to 75 who had recovered from COVID-19.

This clone was seen only a few times. The chain recombines TRBV7-9 with TRBJ1-2; 7 nucleotides match TRBD1. After removal of 5 bases from V and 8 bases from J, the junction contained 23 bases not matched to a gene. In germline, CDR1 is SEHNR, CDR2 FQNEAQ (reference sequence). The CDR3 sequence is 18 residues long. CDR3 in DNA: TGTGCCAGCAGCAAATTTACTACTACAGGGGTACGTACCGACGGCTACACCTTC. Translation gives CASSKFTTTGVRTDGYTF.

The chain carries TRBV9 and TRBJ2-5; the D gene is possibly TRBD2 (5 bases). V lost 0 bases to trimming and J lost 2 bases, with 11 bases between them. The CDR3 consists of 15 residues. Germline CDR1 and CDR2: SGDLS and YYNGEE. In DNA form, the CDR3 reads TGTGCCAGCAGCGTAGCTACGACGGGACAAGAGACCCAGTACTTC. Translation gives CASSVATTGQETQYF. The whole variable domain, remainder taken from reference TRBV9 and TRBJ2-5, is DSGVTQTPKHLITATGQRVTLRCSPRSGDLSVYWYQQSLDQGLQFLIQYYNGEERAKGNILERFSAQQFPDLHSELNLSSLELGDSALYFCASSVATTGQETQYFGPGTRLLVL.

The chain uses TRBV27 and TRBJ2-7; D is perhaps TRBD1 (6 bases). This CDR3 has 15 amino acids. V lost 3 bases, J lost 3 bases, and 15 bases lay in between. CDR1 is MNHEY and CDR2 is SMNVEV in the germline V gene (reference sequence). The CDR3 DNA reads as TGTGCCAGCAGTTTGAGCAGGACAGTAGTCTACGAGCAGTACTTC. Residues: CASSLSRTVVYEQYF.

The rearrangement links TRBV4-1 to TRBJ2-1, with D possibly being TRBD1 (6 bases). Trimming took off 1 base at V and 7 bases at J, with 11 bases between the two ends. The CDR3 contains 14 residues. Germline V CDR1 and CDR2: MGHRA, YSYEKL. The CDR3 DNA sequence: TGCGCCAGCAGCCAAGTCAGGGGCTTGAATGAGCAGTTCTTC. Protein: CASSQVRGLNEQFF.

The chain employs TRBV6-6 and TRBJ1-1; D is unclear. Germline CDR1 and CDR2: MNHNY and SVGAGI (reference sequence). This CDR3 has 14 residues. Trimming pared 0 bases from V and 1 base from J, leaving 6 bases between. This CDR3 reads CASSYSGANTEAFF. The CDR3 region has the DNA TGTGCCAGCAGTTACTCGGGAGCGAACACTGAAGCTTTCTTT.

The V and J genes are TRBV20-1 and TRBJ1-5; the D gene is possibly TRBD1 (6 bases). With 3 bases removed from V and 4 bases from J, the gap between germline ends came to 10 bases. This CDR3 is built from 13 residues. Per the germline V gene, CDR1 is DFQATT and CDR2 is SNEGSKA (reference sequence). Here the CDR3 reads CSASLDRNQPQHF. The CDR3 nucleotides read TGCAGTGCTAGTCTCGACAGGAATCAGCCCCAGCATTTT.

The V gene is TRBV5-5, the J gene TRBJ1-1; D not certain. Germline V gene lookup returns CDR1 SGHKS and CDR2 YYEKEE (reference sequence). The CDR3 extends over 12 amino acids. V was trimmed by 6 bases and J by 5 bases, leaving 11 bases between them. The CDR3: CASNPAGTEAFF. CDR3 DNA: TGTGCCAGCAACCCGGCGGGTACTGAAGCTTTCTTT.

The genes are TRBV9 and TRBJ2-3; 12 nucleotides match TRBD2. Trimming cost V 3 bases and J 6 bases; bases outside gene matches: 5. The CDR3 is made up of 15 amino acids. Germline values: CDR1 SGDLS, CDR2 YYNGEE. The CDR3 nucleotides read TGTGCCAGCAGCGCGGGACTAGCGGGCGGGGATACGCAGTATTTT. Protein: CASSAGLAGGDTQYF.

The CDR3 region has the DNA TGTGCCAGTAGTTCCCAGGGGGCCGGGAGCGAAAAACTGTTTTTT. It yields the protein CASSSQGAGSEKLFF. The V and J genes are TRBV19 and TRBJ1-4; 8 bases are shared with TRBD1. Germline loops: CDR1 LNHDA, CDR2 SQIVND (reference sequence). This CDR3 is built from 15 residues. Trimming removed 5 bases from V and 8 bases from J; junction bases left unmatched: 10.

This sequence joins TRBV11-2 and TRBJ1-3, with 10 nucleotides matching TRBD1. This CDR3 comprises 15 residues. After removal of 6 bases from V and 3 bases from J, the junction contained 5 bases not matched to a gene. CDR1 is SGHAT and CDR2 is FQNNGV in the germline V gene. The CDR3 loop reads CASSRQGADGNTIYF. DNA for the CDR3: TGTGCCAGCAGTCGACAGGGGGCGGATGGAAACACCATATATTTT.

The V and J genes are TRBV27 and TRBJ1-1; D is perhaps TRBD1 (5 bases). CDR3 length: 12 amino acids. Germline V gene sequence: CDR1 MNHEY, CDR2 SMNVEV (reference sequence). Trimming took off 5 bases at V and 1 base at J, with 5 bases between the two ends. The CDR3 nucleotides are TGTGCCAGCAGTCAGGGGAACACTGAAGCTTTCTTT. Translated: CASSQGNTEAFF.

CDR3 coding DNA: TGTGCCAGCAGTCAGACCAGGCCAGATACGCAGTATTTT. Protein sequence: CASSQTRPDTQYF. The J gene is TRBJ2-3, the V gene TRBV6-4; no firm D call. Per germline, CDR1 MRHNA and CDR2 SNTAGT. The CDR3 is made up of 13 amino acids. Trimming took 5 bases from V and 4 from J, leaving 10 bases between them.

The chain uses TRBV28 and TRBJ1-2; D is undetermined. V lost 2 bases and J lost 4, with 11 bases in between. This CDR3 has 14 residues. Per germline, CDR1 MDHEN and CDR2 SYDVKM. The CDR3 sequence: CASSLALPGYGYTF. The CDR3, as DNA: TGTGCCAGCAGTTTAGCTCTACCGGGCTATGGCTACACCTTC.

CDR3 loop: CATSREIRDRMNTGELFF. CDR3 coding DNA: TGTGCCACCAGCAGAGAAATCCGGGACAGGATGAACACCGGGGAGCTGTTTTTT. The chain employs TRBV15 and TRBJ2-2; 8 nucleotides match TRBD1. The V and J ends lost 0 bases and 1 base, in that order; junction bases with no gene match: 7. There are 18 residues in the CDR3. Germline values: CDR1 LNHNV, CDR2 YYDKDF (reference sequence).

V gene TRBV20-1 combines with J gene TRBJ2-1; D remains unclear. Germline V gives CDR1 DFQATT, CDR2 SNEGSKA (reference sequence). Trimming left V 7 bases short and J 1 base short, with 5 bases between. This CDR3 contains 11 residues. This chain's CDR3 is CSVGSYNEQFF. CDR3 bases: TGCAGTGTCGGGTCCTACAATGAGCAGTTCTTC.

The V and J genes are TRBV6-2 or TRBV6-3 and TRBJ1-5, with 8 bases identical to TRBD1. Per germline, CDR1 MNHEY and CDR2 SVGEGT. CDR3 length: 15 amino acids. Germline trimming cut 8 bases from V and 1 base from J; bases unmatched to any gene: 7. CDR3 DNA sequence: TGTGCCAGCGGCCAGGGGGCGCGAAGCAATCAGCCCCAGCATTTT. Its translation is CASGQGARSNQPQHF.

This sequence joins TRBV27 and TRBJ1-3; 7 bases match TRBD1. In germline, CDR1 is MNHEY, CDR2 SMNVEV (reference sequence). The CDR3 sequence is 16 residues long. Trimming took 0 bases from V and 8 from J; bases not matched to a gene: 10. The CDR3 loop is CASSLSSDRDRDTIYF. CDR3 bases: TGTGCCAGCAGTTTATCTAGTGACAGGGACCGCGACACCATATATTTT.

This chain connects TRBV5-4 to TRBJ1-5; D may be TRBD1 (6 bases). V was shortened by 0 bases and J by 6 bases, with 10 bases between the two germline ends. This CDR3 region has 14 residues. CDR1 is SGHNT, CDR2 YYREEE, per germline (reference sequence). The CDR3 here is CASSLDRVGQPQHF. CDR3 nucleotide sequence: TGTGCCAGCAGCTTGGACAGGGTTGGTCAGCCCCAGCATTTT. The variable domain in full, with the rest retrieved from reference TRBV5-4 and TRBJ1-5, is ETGVTQSPTHLIKTRGQQVTLRCSSQSGHNTVSWYQQALGQGPQFIFQYYREEENGRGNFPPRFSGLQFPNYSSELNVNALELDDSALYLCASSLDRVGQPQHFGDGTRLSIL.